These 20 T cell receptor beta chains came from one sample sequenced in a study of blood T cell repertoires in COVID-19. The assay was immunoSEQ multiplex PCR, and TCRdb's table has in-frame clones only and misses some. This repertoire shows 70,000 to 80,000 clones, more than 75% found once; its top ten account for roughly 5.8%. What was sequenced was peripheral blood. Receptors were obtained from a human donor in a cohort sampled during active COVID-19.

The chain links TRBV3-1 (or the pseudogene TRBV3-2) to TRBJ2-3; TRBD2 matches at 12 bases. The ends lost 3 bases at V and 4 bases at J; junction bases unmatched: 2. Looked up from germline, CDR1 is LGHDT and CDR2 is YNNKEL (reference sequence). The CDR3 runs to 15 residues. CDR3 DNA: TGTGCCAGCAGCCACCTAGCGGGGGGGCCAGATACGCAGTATTTT. Its protein product is CASSHLAGGPDTQYF.

The CDR3, as DNA: TGTGCCAGCGCACCTCCCCGGGACAGGGGGCAAGAGCAGTACTTC. The encoded protein is CASAPPRDRGQEQYF. The chain couples TRBV6-6 to TRBJ2-7; TRBD1 aligns across 12 bases. J lost 7 bases, V lost 8 bases, and 12 bases had no gene match. The CDR3 is 15 residues long. The germline V gene has CDR1 MNHNY and CDR2 SVGAGI (reference sequence).

The V call is TRBV5-6, the J call TRBJ2-7; D call uncertain. The germline gives CDR1 SGHDT, CDR2 YYEEEE. Between the trimmed V and J ends, which lost 5 bases and 4 bases, there was a span of 7 bases. The CDR3 loop spans 11 amino acids. The CDR3 reads CASSVQYEQYF. The CDR3 bases are TGTGCCAGCAGTGTGCAGTACGAGCAGTACTTC.

The gene calls are TRBV5-6 and TRBJ1-2; D possibly corresponds to TRBD1 (6 bases). Trimming stripped 4 bases from V and 8 bases from J, with 15 bases between. This CDR3 has 13 residues. From germline, CDR1 is SGHDT and CDR2 YYEEEE. The CDR3 DNA sequence: TGTGCCAGCAGCCAGGTGGGGACAAGGGGCTACACCTTC. Protein product: CASSQVGTRGYTF.

The gene calls are TRBV9 and TRBJ1-2; D is perhaps TRBD1 (5 bases). V was trimmed by 0 bases and J by 3 bases, leaving 9 bases between them. The V gene's germline CDR1 is SGDLS and CDR2 YYNGEE. The CDR3 loop spans 14 amino acids. DNA for the CDR3: TGTGCCAGCAGCGTAGAAGTAGGGGACTATGGCTACACCTTC. This codes for CASSVEVGDYGYTF.

The CDR3 spells CASSLVGASPGETQYF. The CDR3 nucleotides are TGTGCCAGCAGCTTAGTGGGAGCTAGCCCTGGAGAGACCCAGTACTTC. The rearrangement uses TRBV7-9 and TRBJ2-5; tentatively, D is TRBD2 (5 bases). V dropped 1 base and J dropped 4 bases, with 16 bases sitting between them. Per germline, CDR1 SEHNR and CDR2 FQNEAQ (reference sequence). This CDR3 contains 16 residues.

The rearrangement uses TRBV6-5 and TRBJ1-1; a possible D gene is TRBD1 (5 bases). Germline CDR1 MNHEY, CDR2 SVGAGI. The CDR3 length is 14 residues. V was trimmed by 7 bases and J by 2 bases, leaving 14 bases between them. Here the CDR3 DNA reads TGTGCCAGCATACCCGGGGGACTCAACACTGAAGCTTTCTTT. Its translation is CASIPGGLNTEAFF.

The chain recombines TRBV29-1 with TRBJ2-5, with D possibly matching TRBD2 (5 bases). The CDR3 covers 14 residues. The V gene lost 5 bases and the J gene lost 4 bases, with 17 bases spanning the gap. CDR1 is SQVTM and CDR2 is ANQGSEA in the germline V gene. This CDR3 reads CSVTSTTGPETQYF. As DNA, the CDR3 is TGCAGCGTTACTAGTACAACCGGGCCAGAGACCCAGTACTTC.

This clone was counted once. This chain uses TRBV7-7 with TRBJ2-5; 11 nucleotides match TRBD2. V dropped 4 bases and J dropped 9; count of bases not matched to a gene: 13. The germline gives CDR1 SSHAT, CDR2 FNYEAQ (reference sequence). The CDR3 contains 16 residues. DNA for the CDR3: TGTGCCAGCAGCTCCCCTCTAGCGGGGGGCACAAGAGCCCAGTACTTC. Its translation is CASSSPLAGGTRAQYF.

The chain couples TRBV7-3 to TRBJ1-2; a possible D gene is TRBD1 (5 bases). CDR1 and CDR2 (germline): SGHTA, FQGTGA. The germline V and J ends were trimmed by 2 bases and 3 bases, with 10 bases remaining between them. The CDR3 covers 14 residues. CDR3 sequence: CASSLQGGDYGYTF. CDR3 DNA sequence: TGTGCCAGCAGCTTACAGGGAGGGGACTATGGCTACACCTTC.

The CDR3 DNA reads TGTGCCAGCAGCCAAGAGATTAGGGGGAACACTGAAGCTTTCTTT. It codes for CASSQEIRGNTEAFF. The rearrangement uses TRBV4-2 and TRBJ1-1; possibly TRBD1 for D (5 bases). In germline, CDR1 is LGHNA, CDR2 YNFKEQ. The CDR3 length is 15 residues. The V end lost 0 bases, the J end lost 1 base, and 9 bases lay between the germline ends.

The chain employs TRBV7-3 and TRBJ1-2; D gene uncertain. Trimming cost V 2 bases and J 9 bases, with 19 bases left between them. CDR3 length: 15 amino acids. Germline CDR1 is SGHTA and CDR2 is FQGTGA. For the CDR3, the DNA is TGTGCCAGCAGCTTATCGATCAAGAGGGAAGATAGCTACACCTTC. It encodes CASSLSIKREDSYTF.

This chain links TRBV4-2 with TRBJ2-5, with 16 bases aligning to TRBD2. The V gene's germline CDR1 is LGHNA and CDR2 YNFKEQ. The CDR3 consists of 16 residues. The V and J ends lost 3 bases and 3 bases, in that order; junction bases with no gene match: 1. The CDR3 loop is CASSQGTSGGEETQYF. The CDR3 nucleotides are TGTGCCAGCAGCCAGGGGACTAGCGGGGGGGAAGAGACCCAGTACTTC.

This clone was found a few times. The J gene is TRBJ1-2, the V gene TRBV7-2, with 7 nucleotides matching TRBD1. CDR3 length: 14 amino acids. From germline, CDR1 is SGHTA and CDR2 FQGNSA. Trimming at V came to 5 bases and at J to 2 bases, leaving 5 bases not matched to a gene. The CDR3 region is CASSHRDRNYGYTF. The DNA of the CDR3 is TGTGCCAGCAGCCACCGGGACAGAAACTATGGCTACACCTTC.

The table lists this clone with a count of one. This rearrangement joins TRBV5-1 to TRBJ1-2; no clear D. This CDR3 spans 14 amino acids. V lost 0 bases and J 8 bases, leaving 14 bases between the germline ends. The germline V gene has CDR1 SGHRS and CDR2 YFSETQ. CDR3 protein: CASSLAAVERGYTF. DNA of the CDR3: TGCGCCAGCAGCTTGGCCGCGGTTGAACGCGGCTACACCTTC.

Here the CDR3 reads CASSEYGLAGGDTQYF. The CDR3 DNA follows: TGTGCCAGCAGTGAGTACGGACTAGCGGGGGGAGATACGCAGTATTTT. The genes are TRBV2 and TRBJ2-3; 14 positions agree with TRBD2. This CDR3 spans 16 amino acids. Germline-derived CDR1 and CDR2 are SNHLY and FYNNEI. V was pared by 3 bases and J by 5 bases, with 4 bases of the junction left unmatched. Full variable domain (rest looked up from reference TRBV2 and TRBJ2-3): EPEVTQTPSHQVTQMGQEVILRCVPISNHLYFYWYRQILGQKVEFLVSFYNNEISEKSEIFDDQFSVERPDGSNFTLKIRSTKLEDSAMYFCASSEYGLAGGDTQYFGPGTRLTVL.

This clone has just one count. This chain connects TRBV10-3 to TRBJ2-7, with D perhaps TRBD2 (5 bases). Trimming stripped 10 bases from V and 3 bases from J, with 22 bases between. Germline loops: CDR1 ENHRY, CDR2 SYGVKD. The CDR3 has 15 amino acids. The CDR3 loop is CATLGKPRGFYEQYF. CDR3 DNA sequence: TGTGCCACCCTTGGAAAGCCGAGAGGGTTCTACGAGCAGTACTTC.

This clone was counted once. V and J are TRBV3-1 (or the pseudogene TRBV3-2) and TRBJ1-2, with D hard to call. In germline, CDR1 is LGHDT, CDR2 YNNKEL (reference sequence). CDR3 length: 12 residues. The ends were cut back, 0 bases at V and 7 bases at J, with 6 bases in the middle. CDR3 region: CASSQERSGYTF. The CDR3 DNA reads as TGTGCCAGCAGCCAAGAGCGGAGTGGCTACACCTTC.

The chain recombines TRBV4-1 with TRBJ2-5; perhaps TRBD2 as D (7 bases). CDR1 is MGHRA and CDR2 is YSYEKL in the germline V gene. Trimming pared 1 base from V and 4 bases from J, leaving 13 bases between. The CDR3 runs to 15 residues. The DNA of the CDR3 is TGCGCCAGCAGCCAAGGCATGGGGGGGCGAGAGACCCAGTACTTC. It yields the protein CASSQGMGGRETQYF.

The rearrangement links TRBV5-1 to TRBJ1-5; D perhaps matches TRBD1 (6 bases). This CDR3 has 15 residues. The V and J ends lost 4 bases and 6 bases respectively, with 17 bases between them. Germline loops: CDR1 SGHRS, CDR2 YFSETQ. The CDR3 DNA follows: TGCGCCAGCAGCCCGGAGACAGGAGTGAGTCAGCCCCAGCATTTT. Translating gives CASSPETGVSQPQHF.